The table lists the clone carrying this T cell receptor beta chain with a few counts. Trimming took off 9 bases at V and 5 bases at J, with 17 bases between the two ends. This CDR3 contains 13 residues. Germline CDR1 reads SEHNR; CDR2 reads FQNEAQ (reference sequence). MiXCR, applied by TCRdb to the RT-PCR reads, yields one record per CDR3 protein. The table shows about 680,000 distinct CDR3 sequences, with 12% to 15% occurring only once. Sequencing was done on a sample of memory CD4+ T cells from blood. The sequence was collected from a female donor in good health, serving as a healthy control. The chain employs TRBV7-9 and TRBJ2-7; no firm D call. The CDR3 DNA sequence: TGTGCCAGGGGTGGGATGTATTCAGACGAGCAGTACTTC. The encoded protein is CARGGMYSDEQYF.